The clone carrying this TCR beta chain has just a few counts. The CDR3 runs to 14 residues. The junction had 4 bases not matched to a gene; V was cut back by 0 bases and J by 5 bases. Germline-derived CDR1 and CDR2 are SGHRS and YFSETQ. Per the study methods: Amplifying reference gene primers gave estimates of nucleated cell counts. Sequenced by immunoSEQ multiplex PCR; TCRdb stores in-frame clones only, minus some. Clone size and V and J calls were adopted from that table, with D and trimming inferred from the DNA. The sample contains 250,000 to 300,000 clones, 70% to 90% of which appear only once. This sample was taken from a study of blood T cell repertoires in COVID-19. As for the study in general: The cDNA or gDNA used as material had been derived from T cells, B-cell-depleted T cells, or PBMCs.

The sequence came from a woman aged 55-70 years with acute or convalescent COVID-19. Material: peripheral blood. This chain connects TRBV5-1 to TRBJ1-1; TRBD1 matches at 7 bases. CDR3 bases: TGCGCCAGCAGCTTGGGACAGGGTATGACTGAAGCTTTCTTT. It yields the protein CASSLGQGMTEAFF.